The present TCR beta chain was sequenced within a study of cytomegalovirus exposure and HLA in healthy donors. Study-wide context: T cells numbering around 190 million yielded approximately 100 million unique TCR beta sequences in an earlier analysis.

The PCR contained 60 Vbeta and 13 Jbeta primers. This table comes from immunoSEQ multiplex PCR, and its TCRdb copy is limited to in-frame clones, with some not included. The data show around 170,000 clones, about 80% seen once. Study findings and constraints: In most subjects, TCR beta sequences reportedly gave accurate predictions of HLA-A and HLA-B alleles.

Note on this clone: Its antigen is currently unknown.

CDR1 is SEHNR and CDR2 is FQNEAQ in the germline V gene (reference sequence). V shed 5 bases and J shed 6 bases, with 16 bases lying between them. This CDR3 has 14 residues. The receptor was isolated from a woman aged 45-65 years in good health and CMV-seronegative. The sample was PBMCs. This chain links TRBV7-9 with TRBJ1-1; tentatively, D is TRBD1 (5 bases). The DNA for the CDR3 is TGTGCCAGCAGCCCTCAGGGAGGGCTTGCTGAAGCTTTCTTT. It codes for CASSPQGGLAEAFF. Full variable domain (remainder filled in from reference TRBV7-9 and TRBJ1-1): DTGVSQNPRHKITKRGQNVTFRCDPISEHNRLYWYRQTLGQGPEFLTYFQNEAQLEKSRLLSDRFSAERPKGSFSTLEIQRTEQGDSAMYLCASSPQGGLAEAFFGQGTRLTVV.